This T cell receptor (beta chain) was sequenced during a study of T cells after posttransplantation cyclophosphamide. Study observations and caveats: TRB overlap between skin or GI tissue T cells and blood was limited. TRB clonality was highly associated with recipient CMV seropositivity and reactivation.

Cells defined as naive were viable CD3+CD4+ or CD3+CD8+ and CCR7+CD45RA+CD45RO-CD95-CD27+CD28+. This related bone marrow graft donor gave peripheral blood on the day of marrow donation. Method: immunoSEQ multiplex PCR; TCRdb's copy keeps in-frame clones and lacks some. Seen here are some 20,000 clones, less than 99% observed once, and the top ten hold approximately 0.16%. A remark on this clone: Antigen: not known.

V trimming: 4 bases; J trimming: 5 bases; junction bases outside the gene matches: 16. Germline V lookup: CDR1 SGHDT, CDR2 YYEEEE. CDR3 length: 17 residues. The gene calls are TRBV5-6 and TRBJ1-1; 8 nucleotides align to TRBD1. The sequence was collected from a man aged 35-49 years in good health, CMV-negative, and a related stem cell transplant donor. Material: naive CD4+ T cells sorted from PBMCs. CDR3 in DNA: TGTGCCAGCAGCACGATCTATACAGGGGGAGTGAGTACTGAAGCTTTCTTT. This translates into CASSTIYTGGVSTEAFF.